The rows below give T cell receptor beta chains drawn from one sample of a study of blood T cell repertoires in COVID-19. Here immunoSEQ multiplex PCR was the method, and the copy in TCRdb shows in-frame clones only, minus some. The repertoire has about 250,000 clones, 65% to 85% of them found once; the top ten carry approximately 4%. Sequenced input: peripheral blood. These receptors were collected from a woman between 40 and 55 years old with active or convalescent COVID-19. CDR3s include the opening cysteine and the closing phenylalanine or tryptophan. D genes are given only for firm matches. The size entry is marked missing in some rows and otherwise reads once, few, many or a size class.

V gene: TRBV6-5; J gene: TRBJ2-7; D gene: TRBD1; clone size: -; CDR3 protein: CASSPGQASYEQYF; CDR3 DNA: TGTGCCAGTTCTCCGGGACAGGCCAGTTACGAGCAGTACTTC
V gene: TRBV30; J gene: TRBJ1-5; D gene: -; clone size: -; CDR3 protein: CAWSVENSNQPQHF; CDR3 DNA: TGTGCCTGGAGTGTTGAGAATAGCAATCAGCCCCAGCATTTT
V gene: TRBV27; J gene: TRBJ2-1; D gene: TRBD1; clone size: -; CDR3 protein: CASSRTGAYNEQFF; CDR3 DNA: TGTGCCAGCAGCCGGACAGGGGCATACAATGAGCAGTTCTTC
V gene: TRBV2; J gene: TRBJ1-1; D gene: -; clone size: -; CDR3 protein: CAIFRDYVSEAFF; CDR3 DNA: TGTGCCATTTTTAGGGACTACGTCTCTGAAGCTTTCTTT
V gene: TRBV12-3/TRBV12-4; J gene: TRBJ1-1; D gene: TRBD1; clone size: -; CDR3 protein: CASSPDRGTEAFF; CDR3 DNA: TGTGCCAGCAGTCCAGACAGGGGGACTGAAGCTTTCTTT
V gene: TRBV6-1; J gene: TRBJ1-5; D gene: -; clone size: -; CDR3 protein: CASSALQDYSNQPQHF; CDR3 DNA: TGTGCCAGCAGTGCCCTACAGGATTATAGCAATCAGCCCCAGCATTTT
V gene: TRBV7-2; J gene: TRBJ2-2; D gene: TRBD2; clone size: few; CDR3 protein: CASSLVAGGAGELFF; CDR3 DNA: TGTGCCAGCAGCTTAGTAGCGGGGGGCGCCGGGGAGCTGTTTTTT
V gene: TRBV2; J gene: TRBJ2-7; D gene: TRBD1; clone size: -; CDR3 protein: CASSDGTTRGRVSYEQYF; CDR3 DNA: TGTGCCAGCAGTGACGGAACTACCAGGGGGCGCGTGTCCTACGAGCAGTACTTC
V gene: TRBV11-3; J gene: TRBJ1-1; D gene: -; clone size: -; CDR3 protein: CASGKPGTEAFF; CDR3 DNA: TGTGCCAGCGGAAAGCCGGGAACTGAAGCTTTCTTT
V gene: TRBV29-1; J gene: TRBJ2-3; D gene: -; clone size: -; CDR3 protein: CSVGTKVTDTQYF; CDR3 DNA: TGCAGCGTTGGGACAAAGGTCACAGATACGCAGTATTTT
V gene: TRBV6-2/TRBV6-3; J gene: TRBJ2-1; D gene: -; clone size: once; CDR3 protein: CASSYRQEINEQFF; CDR3 DNA: TGTGCCAGCAGTTACAGACAGGAGATCAATGAGCAGTTCTTC
V gene: TRBV27; J gene: TRBJ1-1; D gene: TRBD1; clone size: -; CDR3 protein: CASSAHRGQGTEAFF; CDR3 DNA: TGTGCCAGCAGTGCCCACAGGGGGCAGGGCACTGAAGCTTTCTTT
V gene: TRBV3-1/TRBV3-2; J gene: TRBJ2-3; D gene: TRBD2; clone size: -; CDR3 protein: CASSKSRTSGGADTQYF; CDR3 DNA: TGTGCCAGCAGCAAATCCCGGACTAGCGGGGGGGCAGATACGCAGTATTTT
V gene: TRBV2; J gene: TRBJ1-4; D gene: TRBD1; clone size: -; CDR3 protein: CASRPGTVNEKLFF; CDR3 DNA: TGTGCCAGCAGACCCGGGACAGTTAATGAAAAACTGTTTTTT
V gene: TRBV5-1; J gene: TRBJ2-3; D gene: TRBD1; clone size: once; CDR3 protein: CASSFGTGGLSDTQYF; CDR3 DNA: TGCGCCAGCAGCTTTGGGACAGGGGGCCTTTCAGATACGCAGTATTTT
V gene: TRBV2; J gene: TRBJ1-1; D gene: TRBD1; clone size: -; CDR3 protein: CASSADRGDEDTEAFF; CDR3 DNA: TGTGCCAGCAGCGCGGACAGGGGCGACGAAGACACTGAAGCTTTCTTT
V gene: TRBV5-6; J gene: TRBJ2-6; D gene: TRBD1; clone size: -; CDR3 protein: CASSLGTGRGANVLTF; CDR3 DNA: TGTGCCAGCAGCTTGGGGACAGGACGAGGGGCCAACGTCCTGACTTTC
V gene: TRBV11-2; J gene: TRBJ1-6; D gene: TRBD1; clone size: once; CDR3 protein: CASSLAGGYSPLHF; CDR3 DNA: TGTGCCAGCAGCTTAGCAGGGGGATATTCACCCCTCCACTTT
V gene: TRBV5-1; J gene: TRBJ1-2; D gene: TRBD1; clone size: -; CDR3 protein: CASSLEQGAYGYTF; CDR3 DNA: TGCGCCAGCAGCTTGGAACAGGGGGCTTATGGCTACACCTTC
V gene: TRBV15; J gene: TRBJ1-5; D gene: TRBD1; clone size: -; CDR3 protein: CATSLDRGLQPQHF; CDR3 DNA: TGTGCCACCAGCCTGGACAGGGGGCTTCAGCCCCAGCATTTT
V gene: TRBV6-5; J gene: TRBJ2-7; D gene: -; clone size: -; CDR3 protein: CASSSTVSYEQYF; CDR3 DNA: TGTGCCAGCAGTTCGACAGTATCCTACGAGCAGTACTTC
V gene: TRBV19; J gene: TRBJ1-1; D gene: TRBD1; clone size: -; CDR3 protein: CASSTQTGGVGTEAFF; CDR3 DNA: TGTGCCAGTAGTACTCAGACAGGGGGTGTAGGCACTGAAGCTTTCTTT
V gene: TRBV5-4; J gene: TRBJ1-4; D gene: -; clone size: -; CDR3 protein: CASSYKGSGAKLFF; CDR3 DNA: TGTGCCAGCAGCTACAAGGGAAGTGGGGCAAAACTGTTTTTT
V gene: TRBV10-3; J gene: TRBJ2-3; D gene: TRBD2; clone size: -; CDR3 protein: CAISGTSGSTDTQYF; CDR3 DNA: TGTGCCATCAGTGGGACTAGCGGCTCCACAGATACGCAGTATTTT
V gene: TRBV10-3; J gene: TRBJ1-5; D gene: TRBD1; clone size: -; CDR3 protein: CAISEGGQGSLSNQPQHF; CDR3 DNA: TGTGCCATCAGTGAGGGGGGACAGGGATCCCTCAGCAATCAGCCCCAGCATTTT
V gene: TRBV9; J gene: TRBJ2-1; D gene: -; clone size: -; CDR3 protein: CASNRAQGYYNEQFF; CDR3 DNA: TGTGCCAGCAATCGTGCCCAGGGCTACTACAATGAGCAGTTCTTC
V gene: TRBV4-1; J gene: TRBJ1-5; D gene: -; clone size: -; CDR3 protein: CASSQGGRGASNNQPQHF; CDR3 DNA: TGCGCCAGCAGCCAAGGTGGCAGGGGAGCCTCGAACAATCAGCCCCAGCATTTT
V gene: TRBV25-1; J gene: TRBJ2-7; D gene: -; clone size: few; CDR3 protein: CASSDSAGPYEQYF; CDR3 DNA: TGTGCCAGCAGTGATTCTGCAGGGCCCTACGAGCAGTACTTC
V gene: TRBV19; J gene: TRBJ1-1; D gene: -; clone size: -; CDR3 protein: CASSIGGSSEAFF; CDR3 DNA: TGTGCCAGTAGTATAGGGGGCTCGAGCGAAGCTTTCTTT
V gene: TRBV9; J gene: TRBJ2-3; D gene: TRBD1; clone size: -; CDR3 protein: CASSVVETGGADTQYF; CDR3 DNA: TGTGCCAGCAGCGTAGTGGAGACAGGGGGCGCAGATACGCAGTATTTT
V gene: TRBV7-9; J gene: TRBJ1-3; D gene: -; clone size: -; CDR3 protein: CASSPRGVTGGNTIYF; CDR3 DNA: TGTGCCAGCAGTCCCCGGGGGGTAACGGGAGGAAACACCATATATTTT
V gene: TRBV27; J gene: TRBJ1-3; D gene: -; clone size: -; CDR3 protein: CASSLRQVHSGNTIYF; CDR3 DNA: TGTGCCAGCAGTCTCAGACAGGTGCACTCTGGAAACACCATATATTTT
V gene: TRBV18; J gene: TRBJ1-4; D gene: -; clone size: few; CDR3 protein: CASSPPGRQKLFF; CDR3 DNA: TGTGCCAGCTCACCACCGGGGCGGCAAAAACTGTTTTTT
V gene: TRBV30; J gene: TRBJ2-7; D gene: -; clone size: -; CDR3 protein: CAWSRQAAYEQYF; CDR3 DNA: TGTGCCTGGAGTCGCCAGGCCGCCTACGAGCAGTACTTC
V gene: TRBV29-1; J gene: TRBJ1-6; D gene: TRBD1; clone size: -; CDR3 protein: CSVEQGVGSPLHF; CDR3 DNA: TGCAGCGTTGAACAGGGGGTAGGATCACCCCTCCACTTT
V gene: TRBV29-1; J gene: TRBJ1-1; D gene: -; clone size: -; CDR3 protein: CSVERGGATEAFF; CDR3 DNA: TGCAGCGTTGAACGGGGTGGTGCCACTGAAGCTTTCTTT
V gene: TRBV7-3; J gene: TRBJ2-2; D gene: TRBD2; clone size: -; CDR3 protein: CASSYHAGGADTGELFF; CDR3 DNA: TGTGCCAGCAGCTACCACGCCGGGGGGGCCGACACCGGGGAGCTGTTTTTT